Described below is a single TCR beta chain sequence and its context. The antigen remains undetermined. This sample is part of a study of T cells in Graves' hyperthyroidism and ophthalmopathy. Regions amplified from RNA transcripts were the TCR beta CDR3 regions. Using the HTBI primer set, a first-round RT-PCR was run on the TCR CDR3. In TCRdb, the multiplex PCR reads were re-called with MiXCR into one record per CDR3 protein. This sample carries 250,000 to 300,000 distinct CDR3 sequences, roughly 13% of them seen once, and the ten largest clones take roughly 7.9%. Orbital computed tomography and thyroid ultrasound, together with serum TRAb and thyroxine and clinical symptoms, were used for diagnoses. The PBMCs were sourced from fresh peripheral blood (about 10 ml). The study, taken as a whole, reports: The authors' 13 V-J model separated ophthalmopathy from stable hyperthyroidism. Blood samples included most of the expanded thyroid clonotypes exceeding 0.001.

Between the trimmed V and J ends, which lost 8 bases and 0 bases, there was a span of 15 bases. This CDR3 is 15 amino acids long. The germline gives CDR1 MNHEY, CDR2 SVGEGT. Source material: blood. This receptor was taken from a woman aged 40 to 50 with Graves' hyperthyroidism. The J gene is TRBJ2-3, the V gene TRBV6-2 or TRBV6-3; D is possibly TRBD2 (6 bases). CDR3 sequence: CASETGTPSTDTQYF. CDR3 sequence (DNA): TGTGCCAGCGAAACCGGGACTCCAAGCACAGATACGCAGTATTTT.